These 25 T cell receptor beta chains originate from one sample sequenced in a study of T cells after yellow fever vaccination. MiXCR was run by TCRdb on the 5' RACE reads, yielding one entry per CDR3 protein. The repertoire holds hundreds of thousands of distinct CDR3 sequences, with about 9.9% as singletons. Sample: PBMCs, taken on the day of the first yellow fever vaccination. Receptor source: a young man who received the YFV17D yellow fever vaccine.

CDR3 DNA sequence: TGTGCCAGCAGCCCTAGCGGGGGGCCGACCTACGAGCAGTACGTC. Amino acids: CASSPSGGPTYEQYV. This chain connects TRBV7-9 to TRBJ2-7, with TRBD2 identical over 11 bases. The CDR3 contains 15 residues. Per the germline V gene, CDR1 is SEHNR and CDR2 is FQNEAQ (reference sequence). Losses at the gene ends were 5 bases for V and 2 bases for J; bases not matched to a gene: 5.

This clonotype was detected only a few times. V usage is TRBV5-4 and J usage is TRBJ2-3, with TRBD2 matching 7 bases. Germline CDR1 is SGHNT and CDR2 is YYREEE (reference sequence). Trimming cost V 3 bases and J 0 bases; bases outside gene matches: 7. The CDR3 runs to 16 residues. Here the CDR3 reads CASSSGGESSTDTQYF. CDR3 in DNA: TGTGCCAGCAGCTCTGGGGGGGAGTCTAGCACAGATACGCAGTATTTT. Combining the CDR3 with reference TRBV5-4 and TRBJ2-3 gives the whole variable domain ETGVTQSPTHLIKTRGQQVTLRCSSQSGHNTVSWYQQALGQGPQFIFQYYREEENGRGNFPPRFSGLQFPNYSSELNVNALELDDSALYLCASSSGGESSTDTQYFGPGTRLTVL.

This clonotype appeared many times. V and J are TRBV4-1 and TRBJ1-6; the match to TRBD1 covers 7 bases. Germline V gives CDR1 MGHRA, CDR2 YSYEKL. J gave up 12 bases and V 3 bases, and 5 bases lay outside the gene matches. This CDR3 comprises 13 residues. The CDR3 sequence: CASSHGQVEPLHF. The CDR3 DNA reads as TGCGCCAGCAGCCACGGACAGGTTGAACCCCTCCACTTT.

This clonotype was seen a handful of times. This sequence joins TRBV5-4 and TRBJ2-5; TRBD2 matches at 8 bases. The CDR3 covers 14 residues. The germline CDR1 and CDR2 sequences are SGHNT and YYREEE (reference sequence). Unmatched junction bases numbered 3, after V lost 3 bases and J lost 2 bases. CDR3 in DNA: TGTGCCAGCAGCTATCCGGGGGGGCAAGAGACCCAGTACTTC. Translated: CASSYPGGQETQYF.

The V call is TRBV4-3, the J call TRBJ1-3; the D is unclear. With 1 base removed from V and 3 bases from J, the gap between germline ends came to 13 bases. CDR1 and CDR2 from the germline V gene are LGHNA and YSLEER. This CDR3 is built from 16 residues. CDR3 bases: TGCGCCAGCAGCCAAGTGTCGACCTGGTTTGGAAACACCATATATTTT. Protein sequence: CASSQVSTWFGNTIYF.

The rearrangement uses TRBV12-3 or TRBV12-4 and TRBJ2-3; the match to TRBD2 covers 10 bases. The length of the CDR3 is 17 residues. J was trimmed by 6 bases and V by 3 bases; bases with no gene match: 12. The CDR3 DNA follows: TGTGCCAGCAGTTTGAGGCTAGCGGGGGAAAGGAGGGATACGCAGTATTTT. Protein product: CASSLRLAGERRDTQYF.

The gene calls are TRBV15 and TRBJ1-1, with no clear D. Trimming took 0 bases from V and 7 from J, leaving 12 bases between them. The V gene's germline CDR1 is LNHNV and CDR2 YYDKDF (reference sequence). The CDR3 spans 14 residues. This CDR3 reads CATSRDPVSLEAFF. Here the CDR3 DNA reads TGTGCCACCAGCAGAGATCCCGTTAGCCTTGAAGCTTTCTTT.

This clonotype has just a few counts. The chain links TRBV4-3 to TRBJ2-3, with D perhaps given as TRBD1 or TRBD2 (5 bases each). The CDR3 has 17 amino acids. V dropped 0 bases and J dropped 2 bases, with 15 bases sitting between them. Germline V gives CDR1 LGHNA, CDR2 YSLEER. The CDR3 DNA is TGCGCCAGCAGCCAAGATTTTTATGGGACCTTCACAGATACGCAGTATTTT. This encodes CASSQDFYGTFTDTQYF.

This clonotype was seen repeatedly, ten times or more. The CDR3 loop reads CASSSDRRTNSPLHF. For the CDR3, the DNA is TGTGCCAGCAGCTCAGACAGGAGAACTAATTCACCCCTCCACTTT. This sequence joins TRBV7-2 and TRBJ1-6, with D possibly TRBD1 on 6 matching bases. V lost 4 bases, J lost 6 bases, and 13 bases lay in between. The germline V gene encodes CDR1 SGHTA and CDR2 FQGNSA. The CDR3 loop spans 15 amino acids.

This clonotype was seen many times. This sequence joins TRBV3-1 and TRBJ2-1, with D possibly TRBD1 on 5 matching bases. In germline, CDR1 is LGHDT, CDR2 YNNKEL (reference sequence). CDR3 size: 15 residues. V was clipped by 3 bases and J by 4 bases, with 13 bases between them. CDR3 residues: CASSQTLTVYNEQFF. The CDR3 DNA reads as TGTGCCAGCAGCCAGACCCTGACAGTGTACAATGAGCAGTTCTTC.

This clonotype was seen repeatedly, ten times or more. The V call is TRBV29-1, the J call TRBJ2-5, with D possibly being TRBD2 (8 bases). This CDR3 is built from 17 residues. Germline assignment: CDR1 SQVTM and CDR2 ANQGSEA. Deletions cut 2 bases from V and 3 bases from J, with 22 bases between. Here the CDR3 DNA reads TGCAGCGTTGAACTCCAGGGGGGACTAGTCATGGAAGAGACCCAGTACTTC. Its translation is CSVELQGGLVMEETQYF.

This chain connects TRBV19 to TRBJ2-1; 8 bases agree with TRBD1. The CDR3 consists of 14 residues. Germline lookup yields CDR1 LNHDA and CDR2 SQIVND (reference sequence). Trimming cost V 7 bases and J 8 bases; bases outside gene matches: 10. The DNA for the CDR3 is TGTGCCAGTACCTCCCGGGACAGGAAAGATGAGCAGTTCTTC. It translates to CASTSRDRKDEQFF.

This clonotype was observed at least ten times. The rearrangement links TRBV6-2 or TRBV6-3 to TRBJ1-1, with D uncertain. The CDR3 runs 13 residues. Looked up from germline, CDR1 is MNHEY and CDR2 is SVGEGT. Trimming took off 5 bases at V and 1 base at J, with 8 bases between the two ends. CDR3 in amino acids: CASSLHENTEAFF. CDR3 bases: TGTGCCAGCAGTCTACATGAGAACACTGAAGCTTTCTTT.

This clonotype turned up a few times. This chain links TRBV4-2 with TRBJ2-3, with a possible D match to TRBD2 (6 bases). Germline V gene data show CDR1 as LGHNA and CDR2 as YNFKEQ. The CDR3 loop spans 16 amino acids. V was shortened by 4 bases and J by 0 bases, with 14 bases between the two germline ends. CDR3 residues: CASSLEGLRSTDTQYF. The DNA for the CDR3 is TGTGCCAGCAGCCTCGAGGGACTGCGAAGCACAGATACGCAGTATTTT.

V is TRBV7-3 and J is TRBJ1-1, with D possibly being TRBD1 (6 bases). The V end lost 3 bases, the J end lost 3 bases, and 8 bases lay between the germline ends. CDR1 SGHTA and CDR2 FQGTGA come from the germline V gene. This CDR3 has 13 amino acids. For the CDR3, the DNA is TGTGCCAGCAGCTTCAGGGGATACACTGAAGCTTTCTTT. It is translated as CASSFRGYTEAFF.

This clonotype was seen a handful of times. The J gene is TRBJ2-3, the V gene TRBV7-3; 9 positions agree with TRBD2. J lost 0 bases, V lost 2 bases, and 6 bases had no gene match. Germline assignment: CDR1 SGHTA and CDR2 FQGTGA. CDR3 length equals 17 residues. The CDR3 DNA is TGTGCCAGCAGCTTATTTGGCGGGGGGGGTAGCACAGATACGCAGTATTTT. This sequence encodes CASSLFGGGGSTDTQYF.

This clonotype was seen repeatedly, ten times or more. The chain is built from TRBV10-3 and TRBJ1-3; D unresolved. There are 15 residues in the CDR3. Deletions cut 4 bases from V and 3 bases from J, with 13 bases between. CDR1 and CDR2 (germline): ENHRY, SYGVKD. CDR3 amino acids: CAISAVTRHGNTIYF. The CDR3 DNA is TGTGCCATCAGTGCGGTCACCCGCCATGGAAACACCATATATTTT.

This clonotype was seen a few times. The rearrangement uses TRBV20-1 and TRBJ1-5, with D perhaps TRBD1 (5 bases). There are 14 residues in the CDR3. V was cut by 1 base and J by 0 bases, with 7 bases left in between. Germline V gives CDR1 DFQATT, CDR2 SNEGSKA (reference sequence). For the CDR3, the DNA is TGCAGTGCTAGAGCGCAGGGTAGCAATCAGCCCCAGCATTTT. Translating gives CSARAQGSNQPQHF.

This clonotype was counted many times. The chain carries TRBV6-5 and TRBJ1-6; 7 positions agree with TRBD1. V lost 6 bases and J lost 4; bases outside the gene matches: 9. The V gene's germline CDR1 is MNHEY and CDR2 SVGAGI. The CDR3 spans 16 residues. The CDR3 nucleotides read TGTGCCAGCAGCCGGGACAGAAAAACTTATAATTCACCCCTCCACTTT. This encodes CASSRDRKTYNSPLHF.

The CDR3 sequence: CASSEDGQPQHF. The CDR3 bases are TGTGCCAGCAGTGAGGATGGCCAGCCCCAGCATTTT. The genes are TRBV2 and TRBJ1-5; D is unresolved. CDR1 is SNHLY and CDR2 is FYNNEI in the germline V gene. CDR3 length: 12 amino acids. V lost 3 bases, J lost 7 bases, and 7 bases lay in between.

The chain recombines TRBV7-6 with TRBJ2-5; D is uncertain. Deletions cut 3 bases from V and 2 bases from J, with 16 bases between. Germline CDR1 reads SGHVS; CDR2 reads FNYEAQ. The CDR3 is made up of 16 amino acids. CDR3 in DNA: TGTGCCAGCAGCTTTCACCGGCCAGGAGTACAAGAGACCCAGTACTTC. It yields the protein CASSFHRPGVQETQYF.

This clonotype was observed at least ten times. The J gene is TRBJ2-2, the V gene TRBV6-4; a possible D gene is TRBD1 (6 bases). The CDR3 runs 15 residues. With 5 bases removed from V and 4 bases from J, the gap between germline ends came to 14 bases. Germline assignment: CDR1 MRHNA and CDR2 SNTAGT. CDR3 amino acids: CASSPQGVSTGELFF. Written as DNA, the CDR3 is TGTGCCAGCAGTCCACAGGGTGTAAGCACCGGGGAGCTGTTTTTT.

The rearrangement uses TRBV7-9 and TRBJ2-5; D is ambiguous. This CDR3 has 15 amino acids. The V end was cut by 3 bases, the J end by 6 bases, with 17 bases between. Germline values: CDR1 SEHNR, CDR2 FQNEAQ (reference sequence). The CDR3 sequence: CASSFLLGGIQTQYF. For the CDR3, the DNA is TGTGCCAGCAGCTTTCTTCTGGGTGGGATTCAGACCCAGTACTTC.

With respect to this clonotype: This CDR3 fails to terminate in the conserved phenylalanine or tryptophan, so it likely reflects a read error. CDR3 in amino acids: CASSQASQDYEKLFL. CDR3 DNA sequence: TGCGCCAGCAGCCAAGCTTCTCAAGACTATGAAAAACTGTTTCTT. The V gene is TRBV4-1, the J gene TRBJ1-4; D gene ambiguous. Trimming cost V 1 base and J 6 bases, with 12 bases left between them. CDR3 length: 15 residues. From germline, CDR1 is MGHRA and CDR2 YSYEKL.

This clonotype was detected only a few times. The chain has TRBV6-1 and TRBJ1-2, with TRBD1 matching 8 bases. Trimming took 5 bases from V and 6 from J; bases not matched to a gene: 11. Looked up from germline, CDR1 is MNHNS and CDR2 is SASEGT. CDR3 size: 15 residues. This CDR3 is CASSLAMTQGDGYTF. CDR3 in DNA: TGTGCCAGCAGTCTGGCGATGACACAGGGGGATGGCTACACCTTC.